The 23 T cell receptor beta chains below were found in one sample sequenced in a study of shared clonotypes between healthy human individuals (dated by TCRdb to 2018 to 2021). Library creation used the immunoSEQ multiplex PCR assay. TCRdb holds this immuneACCESS table with in-frame rearrangements only. Some clones are missing; in checked studies, unresolved V genes explain under half, and the rest has no known cause. This sample is represented by around 1 million clones; 60% to 85% of them were singletons. In total, the top ten clones hold around 1.4% of the sample. Sequenced: memory CD4+ T cells sorted from blood. This specimen's cell subset or site label, per the study, means: CD45RA-negative fraction. Receptors originate from a man between 18 and 29 years old in good health.

This clone was recorded once. The chain uses TRBV7-9 and TRBJ2-4, with TRBD2 identical over 10 bases. The J segment lost 8 bases and the V segment lost 4 bases, leaving 5 bases of the junction unmatched. The CDR3 is 14 amino acids. Germline CDR1 and CDR2: SEHNR and FQNEAQ (reference sequence). CDR3 in amino acids: CASSWTSGRDIQYF. The DNA for the CDR3 is TGTGCCAGCAGCTGGACTAGCGGACGGGACATTCAGTACTTC.

The chain combines TRBV6-6 with TRBJ2-3, with no clear D. V dropped 8 bases and J dropped 0 bases, with 12 bases sitting between them. This CDR3 is 14 amino acids long. Germline V lookup: CDR1 MNHNY, CDR2 SVGAGI (reference sequence). In nucleotides, the CDR3 is TGTGCCAGCGAGGACGGAACTAGCACAGATACGCAGTATTTT. Its protein is CASEDGTSTDTQYF.

This clone came up once. The CDR3 sequence is CASSLKSPNEKLFF. DNA for the CDR3: TGTGCCAGCAGCTTAAAGAGTCCCAATGAAAAACTGTTTTTT. The J gene is TRBJ1-4, the V gene TRBV5-6; D is uncertain. Trimming stripped 2 bases from V and 5 bases from J, with 10 bases between. Germline assignment: CDR1 SGHDT and CDR2 YYEEEE. CDR3 length: 14 amino acids.

Concerning this clone itself: The sample carries other DNA sequences with the same CDR3. This chain uses TRBV6-5 with TRBJ2-2; D is uncertain. CDR1 is MNHEY, CDR2 SVGAGI, per germline. Between the trimmed V and J ends, which lost 2 bases and 5 bases, there was a span of 6 bases. There are 13 residues in the CDR3. Here the CDR3 reads CASSYGGTGELFF. CDR3 in DNA: TGTGCCAGCAGTTACGGCGGTACCGGGGAGCTGTTTTTT.

The chain joins TRBV29-1 to TRBJ1-3, with D possibly TRBD1 on 5 matching bases. CDR3 length: 14 residues. The germline gives CDR1 SQVTM, CDR2 ANQGSEA. Trimming shortened V by 6 bases and J by 6 bases, and 18 bases separated the two germline ends. CDR3 sequence (DNA): TGCAGCGTCGGGGCAGGGTTCAGCGAAAACACCATATATTTT. It encodes CSVGAGFSENTIYF.

This clone turned up a few times. Different DNA sequences within this sample yield the same CDR3. The chain recombines TRBV10-3 with TRBJ2-5; possible D gene TRBD1, 5 bases. The end of the DNA is better explained by TRBJ2-7, so the J call may be wrong. Germline CDR1 ENHRY, CDR2 SYGVKD. The CDR3 has 12 residues. The chain's CDR3 is CAISGTNYEQYF. CDR3 DNA sequence: TGTGCCATCAGTGGGACAAACTACGAGCAGTACTTC.

This chain links TRBV6-5 with TRBJ2-5; TRBD2 agrees at 7 bases. The V gene's germline CDR1 is MNHEY and CDR2 SVGAGI. Trimming took 8 bases from V and 4 from J; bases not matched to a gene: 4. The CDR3 totals 12 residues. The CDR3 DNA follows: TGTGCCAGCTGGGAGGGCCGAGAGACCCAGTACTTC. Protein: CASWEGRETQYF.

The chain employs TRBV2 and TRBJ1-2; 10 bases match TRBD1. J gave up 3 bases and V 4 bases, and 17 bases lay outside the gene matches. Germline V lookup: CDR1 SNHLY, CDR2 FYNNEI. This CDR3 has 19 residues. CDR3 loop: CASSVDWDRGEGVDYGYTF. The CDR3 DNA reads TGTGCCAGCAGTGTGGATTGGGACAGGGGCGAGGGGGTTGACTATGGCTACACCTTC.

The chain is built from TRBV5-6 and TRBJ1-6, with 10 bases matching TRBD1. J lost 3 bases, V lost 3 bases, and 6 bases had no gene match. Germline V gene lookup returns CDR1 SGHDT and CDR2 YYEEEE. The length of the CDR3 is 17 residues. The CDR3 DNA sequence: TGTGCCAGCAGCTCGGCCGGGACAGGGGTCTATAATTCACCCCTCCACTTT. Protein: CASSSAGTGVYNSPLHF.

This clone has more than one count but fewer than ten. This sample includes further DNA sequences coding for the same CDR3. The chain links TRBV4-3 to TRBJ2-3, with D unresolved. CDR3 length: 13 amino acids. Germline assignment: CDR1 LGHNA and CDR2 YSLEER. V lost 0 bases to trimming and J lost 6 bases, with 7 bases between them. CDR3 coding DNA: TGCGCCAGCAGCCAAGATCGGCGGGATACGCAGTATTTT. Amino acid sequence: CASSQDRRDTQYF.

The chain has TRBV5-4 and TRBJ2-3; D call uncertain. V was shortened by 3 bases and J by 3 bases, with 14 bases between the two germline ends. CDR1 SGHNT and CDR2 YYREEE come from the germline V gene (reference sequence). The CDR3 spans 15 residues. In DNA form, the CDR3 reads TGTGCCAGCAGCTACGGGCAATTAGCTACAGATACGCAGTATTTT. Protein product: CASSYGQLATDTQYF. The full variable domain, rest sourced from reference TRBV5-4 and TRBJ2-3, is ETGVTQSPTHLIKTRGQQVTLRCSSQSGHNTVSWYQQALGQGPQFIFQYYREEENGRGNFPPRFSGLQFPNYSSELNVNALELDDSALYLCASSYGQLATDTQYFGPGTRLTVL.

This clone was detected many times. The chain couples TRBV6-4 to TRBJ1-5, with D hard to call. The CDR3 has 13 residues. CDR1 MRHNA and CDR2 SNTAGT come from the germline V gene. V was clipped by 8 bases and J by 4 bases, with 12 bases between them. DNA of the CDR3: TGTGCCAGCTCACATGGCTCGAATCAGCCCCAGCATTTT. Translating gives CASSHGSNQPQHF.

V usage is TRBV7-2 and J usage is TRBJ1-6; D uncertain. The CDR3 runs to 14 residues. CDR1 is SGHTA and CDR2 is FQGNSA in the germline V gene. V was cut by 3 bases and J by 4 bases, with 7 bases left in between. The CDR3 region has the DNA TGTGCCAGCAGCTTCAGTCTATATAATTCACCCCTCCACTTT. It is translated as CASSFSLYNSPLHF.

On this clone itself: A single base separates this from a much larger clone, so it may be a read error. The chain is built from TRBV27 and TRBJ2-1; tentatively, D is TRBD2 (6 bases). Trimming pared 4 bases from V and 8 bases from J, leaving 27 bases between. The CDR3 runs 18 residues. In germline, CDR1 is MNHEY, CDR2 SMNVEV (reference sequence). For the CDR3, the DNA is TGTGCCAGCAGTTCCATAGGGTTTACTAGCATTCCCCCCTATGAGCAGTTCTTC. Amino acids: CASSSIGFTSIPPYEQFF.

This clone appeared a single time. The rearrangement uses TRBV30 and TRBJ2-1, with 7 positions matching TRBD2. The germline V gene encodes CDR1 GTSNPN and CDR2 SVGIG (reference sequence). This CDR3 spans 13 amino acids. V lost 4 bases to trimming and J lost 4 bases; unmatched junction nucleotides: 4. DNA for the CDR3: TGTGCCTGGAAGGCGGGAGAGTACAATGAGCAGTTCTTC. Its translation is CAWKAGEYNEQFF. The whole variable domain, remainder taken from reference TRBV30 and TRBJ2-1, is SQTIHQWPATLVQPVGSPLSLECTVEGTSNPNLYWYRQAAGRGLQLLFYSVGIGQISSEVPQNLSASRPQDRQFILSSKKLLLSDSGFYLCAWKAGEYNEQFFGPGTRLTVL.

Details on this clone: The identical CDR3 is also encoded by other nucleotide sequences in the sample. J is TRBJ2-3 and V is TRBV9; D is ambiguous. CDR1 and CDR2 from the germline V gene are SGDLS and YYNGEE. Trimming removed 1 base at V and 0 bases at J, with 6 bases between. The CDR3 is 14 residues long. CDR3 nucleotides: TGTGCCAGCAGCGTAAACCCCAGCACAGATACGCAGTATTTT. Its protein product is CASSVNPSTDTQYF. Full variable domain (rest looked up from reference TRBV9 and TRBJ2-3): DSGVTQTPKHLITATGQRVTLRCSPRSGDLSVYWYQQSLDQGLQFLIQYYNGEERAKGNILERFSAQQFPDLHSELNLSSLELGDSALYFCASSVNPSTDTQYFGPGTRLTVL.

V gene TRBV15 combines with J gene TRBJ2-3, with a weak D call TRBD1 (6 bases). In germline, CDR1 is LNHNV, CDR2 YYDKDF (reference sequence). The CDR3 runs to 14 residues. V gave up 5 bases and J gave up 1 base, with 10 bases separating them. The CDR3 coding sequence is TGTGCCACCAGCCTAGGACAGCGCACAGATACGCAGTATTTT. It encodes CATSLGQRTDTQYF.

The J gene is TRBJ1-2, the V gene TRBV4-1; no clear D. CDR3 length equals 12 residues. CDR1 and CDR2 from the germline V gene are MGHRA and YSYEKL. Trimming removed 0 bases from V and 5 bases from J, with 4 bases in between. The DNA for the CDR3 is TGCGCCAGCAGCCAAGACACGTATGGCTACACCTTC. It translates to CASSQDTYGYTF.

To note about this clone: This may come from a read error, since a much larger clone is one base off. At the DNA level, this CDR3 is encoded by other sequences in the same sample as well. This rearrangement joins TRBV5-6 to TRBJ1-1, with TRBD1 matching over 9 bases. The CDR3 has 15 residues. V lost 0 bases to trimming and J lost 2 bases; unmatched junction nucleotides: 2. The germline gives CDR1 SGHDT, CDR2 YYEEEE. The CDR3 spells CASSLVGQGNTEAFF. CDR3 DNA sequence: TGTGCCAGCAGCTTGGTGGGACAGGGAAACACTGAAGCTTTCTTT.

The V call is TRBV5-1, the J call TRBJ1-1; 9 nucleotides line up with TRBD1. The CDR3 loop spans 17 amino acids. V gave up 0 bases and J gave up 1 base; unmatched junction bases: 7. The germline V gene has CDR1 SGHRS and CDR2 YFSETQ. CDR3 nucleotides: TGCGCCAGCAGCTTGGCCGGGACAGGGCTGGGGAACACTGAAGCTTTCTTT. It is translated as CASSLAGTGLGNTEAFF.

The J gene is TRBJ1-2, the V gene TRBV10-3; 8 bases are a match to TRBD1. The germline CDR1 and CDR2 sequences are ENHRY and SYGVKD. The trim removed 8 bases at V and 4 bases at J, leaving 6 bases unmatched. This CDR3 is 13 amino acids long. CDR3 bases: TGTGCCATCGGACAGGGTGGTAGCTATGGCTACACCTTC. Its translation is CAIGQGGSYGYTF.

This clone was detected a few times. V gene TRBV5-8 combines with J gene TRBJ2-7, with 9 bases matching TRBD1. V gave up 1 base and J gave up 6 bases; unmatched junction bases: 2. The CDR3 consists of 13 residues. Germline CDR1 and CDR2: SGHTS and YDEGEE. The CDR3 DNA follows: TGTGCCAGCAGCTTGCAGACAGGGGGCGAGCAGTACTTC. Protein sequence: CASSLQTGGEQYF.

This clone was counted only a few times. This rearrangement joins TRBV30 to TRBJ1-1; D not certain. This CDR3 spans 13 amino acids. Trimming removed 2 bases from V and 1 base from J, with 8 bases in between. Germline CDR1 and CDR2: GTSNPN and SVGIG (reference sequence). In nucleotides, the CDR3 is TGTGCCTGGAGTAGGCAGCCGAACACTGAAGCTTTCTTT. It specifies CAWSRQPNTEAFF.